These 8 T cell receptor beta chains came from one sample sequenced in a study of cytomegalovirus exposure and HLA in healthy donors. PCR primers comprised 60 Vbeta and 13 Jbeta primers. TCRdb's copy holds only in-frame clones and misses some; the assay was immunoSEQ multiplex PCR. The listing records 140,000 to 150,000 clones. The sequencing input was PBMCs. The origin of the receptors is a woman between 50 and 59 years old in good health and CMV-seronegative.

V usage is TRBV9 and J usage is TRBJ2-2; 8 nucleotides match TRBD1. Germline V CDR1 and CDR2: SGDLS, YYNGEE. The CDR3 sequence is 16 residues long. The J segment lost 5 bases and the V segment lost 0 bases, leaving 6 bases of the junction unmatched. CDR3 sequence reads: CASSVAPGGATGELFF. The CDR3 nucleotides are TGTGCCAGCAGCGTAGCTCCAGGGGGCGCGACCGGGGAGCTGTTTTTT. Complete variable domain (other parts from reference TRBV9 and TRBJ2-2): DSGVTQTPKHLITATGQRVTLRCSPRSGDLSVYWYQQSLDQGLQFLIQYYNGEERAKGNILERFSAQQFPDLHSELNLSSLELGDSALYFCASSVAPGGATGELFFGEGSRLTVL.

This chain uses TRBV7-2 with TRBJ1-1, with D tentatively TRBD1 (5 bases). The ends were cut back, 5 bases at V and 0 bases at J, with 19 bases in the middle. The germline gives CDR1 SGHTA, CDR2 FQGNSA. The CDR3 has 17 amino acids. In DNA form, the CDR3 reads TGTGCCAGCAGCCCCCTCACAGGCAACCTCATGAACACTGAAGCTTTCTTT. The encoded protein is CASSPLTGNLMNTEAFF.

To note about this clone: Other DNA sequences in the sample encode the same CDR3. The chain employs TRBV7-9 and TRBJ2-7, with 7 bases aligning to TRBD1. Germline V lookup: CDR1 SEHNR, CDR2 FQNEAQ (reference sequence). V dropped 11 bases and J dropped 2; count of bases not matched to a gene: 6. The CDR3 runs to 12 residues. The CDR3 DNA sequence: TGTGCCTCCTCGACAGGGACCTACGAGCAGTACTTC. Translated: CASSTGTYEQYF. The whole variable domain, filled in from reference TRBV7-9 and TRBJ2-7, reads DTGVSQNPRHKITKRGQNVTFRCDPISEHNRLYWYRQTLGQGPEFLTYFQNEAQLEKSRLLSDRFSAERPKGSFSTLEIQRTEQGDSAMYLCASSTGTYEQYFGPGTRLTVT.

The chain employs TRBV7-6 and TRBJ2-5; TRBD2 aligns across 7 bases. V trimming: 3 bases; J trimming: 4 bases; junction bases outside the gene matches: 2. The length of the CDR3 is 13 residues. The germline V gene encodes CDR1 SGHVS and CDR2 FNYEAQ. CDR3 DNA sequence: TGTGCCAGCAGCTTCCCGGGAGGAGAGACCCAGTACTTC. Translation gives CASSFPGGETQYF.

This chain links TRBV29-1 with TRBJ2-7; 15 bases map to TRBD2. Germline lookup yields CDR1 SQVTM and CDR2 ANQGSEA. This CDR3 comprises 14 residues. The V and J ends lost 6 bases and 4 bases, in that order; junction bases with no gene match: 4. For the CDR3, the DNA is TGCAGCGTCGGACTAGCGGGAGGGCCATACGAGCAGTACTTC. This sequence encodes CSVGLAGGPYEQYF.

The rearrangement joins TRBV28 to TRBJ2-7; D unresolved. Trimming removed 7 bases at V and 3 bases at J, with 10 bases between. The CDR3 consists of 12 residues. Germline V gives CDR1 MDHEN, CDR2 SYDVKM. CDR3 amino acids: CASTNTGYEQYF. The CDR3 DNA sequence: TGTGCCAGCACCAACACGGGCTACGAGCAGTACTTC. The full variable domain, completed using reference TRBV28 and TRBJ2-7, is DVKVTQSSRYLVKRTGEKVFLECVQDMDHENMFWYRQDPGLGLRLIYFSYDVKMKEKGDIPEGYSVSREKKERFSLILESASTNQTSMYLCASTNTGYEQYFGPGTRLTVT.

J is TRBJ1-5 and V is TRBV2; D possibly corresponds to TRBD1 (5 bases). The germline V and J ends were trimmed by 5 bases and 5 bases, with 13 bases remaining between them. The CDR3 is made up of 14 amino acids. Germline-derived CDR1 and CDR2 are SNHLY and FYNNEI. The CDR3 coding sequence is TGTGCCAGCAGTATTATCCTCAGGGATCAGCCCCAGCATTTT. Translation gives CASSIILRDQPQHF. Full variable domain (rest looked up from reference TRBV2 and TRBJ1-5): EPEVTQTPSHQVTQMGQEVILRCVPISNHLYFYWYRQILGQKVEFLVSFYNNEISEKSEIFDDQFSVERPDGSNFTLKIRSTKLEDSAMYFCASSIILRDQPQHFGDGTRLSIL.

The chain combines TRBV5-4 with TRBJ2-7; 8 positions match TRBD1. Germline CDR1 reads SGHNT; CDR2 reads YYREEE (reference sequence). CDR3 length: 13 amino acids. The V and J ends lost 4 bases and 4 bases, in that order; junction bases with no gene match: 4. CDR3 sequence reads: CASSGGQEYEQYF. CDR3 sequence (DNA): TGTGCCAGCAGCGGGGGACAGGAGTACGAGCAGTACTTC.